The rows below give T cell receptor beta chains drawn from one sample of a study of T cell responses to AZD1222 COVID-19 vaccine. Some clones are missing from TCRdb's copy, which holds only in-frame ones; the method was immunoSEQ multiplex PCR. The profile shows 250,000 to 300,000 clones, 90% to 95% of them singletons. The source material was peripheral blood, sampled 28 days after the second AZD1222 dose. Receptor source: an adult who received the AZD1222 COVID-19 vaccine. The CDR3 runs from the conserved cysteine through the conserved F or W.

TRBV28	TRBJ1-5	CASRSQGRGNQPQHF
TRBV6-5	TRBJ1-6	CASSSIPQVDNSPLHF
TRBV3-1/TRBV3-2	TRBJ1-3	CASSQGGQGSGNTIYF
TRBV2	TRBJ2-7	CASSDLATYEQYF
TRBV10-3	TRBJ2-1	CAISEGQVPPANEQFF
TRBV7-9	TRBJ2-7	CASRGDSSYEQYF
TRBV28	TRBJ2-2	CASSPGGLTGELFF
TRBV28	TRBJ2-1	CASSEGPLDSYNEQFF
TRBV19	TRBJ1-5	CASSALSGTGGNQPQHF
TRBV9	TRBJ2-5	CASSIRGRGETQYF
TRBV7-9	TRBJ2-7	CASTFTGNEWEQYF
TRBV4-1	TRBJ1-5	CASSQELGRYNQPQHF
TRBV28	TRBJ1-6	CASSFRDRVYSPLHF
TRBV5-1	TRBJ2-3	CATPPATSTDTQYF
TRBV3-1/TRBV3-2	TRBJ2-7	CASSSLGGTEPYEQYF
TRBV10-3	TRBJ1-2	CAISEPSYGNYGYTF
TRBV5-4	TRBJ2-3	CASSSSTGPGTDTQYF
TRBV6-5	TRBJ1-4	CASSYSGGNEKLFF
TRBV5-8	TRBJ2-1	CASSFPGTGRNEQFF
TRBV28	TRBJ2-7	CASSIEGTEQYF
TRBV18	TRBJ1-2	CASSPLGTGDYGYTF
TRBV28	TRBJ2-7	CASSFEGFEQYF
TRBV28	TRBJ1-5	CASSPTASNQPQHF
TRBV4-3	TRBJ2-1	CASSQEWLAGGYNEQFF
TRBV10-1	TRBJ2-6	CASSPGTGGTGANVLTF
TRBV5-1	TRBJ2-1	CASSMDHAGNEQFF
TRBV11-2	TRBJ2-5	CASSLGGPRETQYF
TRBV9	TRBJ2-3	CASSILLAGGADTQYF
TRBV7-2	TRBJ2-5	CASSSVRGQTQYF
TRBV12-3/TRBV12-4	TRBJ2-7	CASSFEGSYEQYF
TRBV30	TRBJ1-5	CAWSRQTNQPQHF
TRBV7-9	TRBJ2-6	CASTPDSGANVLTF
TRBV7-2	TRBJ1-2	CASTEVGGRNYGYTF
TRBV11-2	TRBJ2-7	CASSLGAAYEQYF
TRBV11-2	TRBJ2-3	CASSSTSGIAMAQYF
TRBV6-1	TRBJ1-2	CASSEAGTYGYTF
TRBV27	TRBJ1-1	CASSFSWQGWTEAFF
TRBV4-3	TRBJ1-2	CASSQVARQVGYGYTF
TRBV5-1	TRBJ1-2	CASSLNRDEGYTF
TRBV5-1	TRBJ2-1	CASSGGSTYNEQFF